This T cell receptor beta chain came from a study of control samples from healthy donors and cancer patients. Assay: immunoSEQ multiplex PCR; the TCRdb copy retains only in-frame clones and omits some. The sample records about 270,000 clones, more than 65% being singletons. This TCR came from a woman in her sixties with lung cancer. The sequenced sample was PBMCs.

The CDR3 DNA reads as TGCGCCAGCAGCTTGTCATTGGGACAGGGAGTCTATGGCTACACCTTC. It encodes CASSLSLGQGVYGYTF. V and J are TRBV5-1 and TRBJ1-2; 9 bases are a match to TRBD1. This CDR3 has 16 residues. The ends lost 1 base at V and 4 bases at J; junction bases unmatched: 8. CDR1 and CDR2 from the germline V gene are SGHRS and YFSETQ.